The next 29 T cell receptor beta chains were all read from a single sample in a study of blood T cell repertoires in COVID-19. TCRdb's copy holds only in-frame clones and misses some; the assay was immunoSEQ multiplex PCR. The sample shows a few hundred thousand clones, 75% to 90% of them seen only once. The sequencing input was PBMCs or T cells enriched from blood (not recorded which). These receptors all come from a woman in her late teens or twenties who had recovered from COVID-19.

The chain carries TRBV5-4 and TRBJ1-2; D unresolved. V was trimmed by 4 bases and J by 2 bases, leaving 15 bases between them. This CDR3 region has 15 residues. Per the germline V gene, CDR1 is SGHNT and CDR2 is YYREEE (reference sequence). This CDR3 is CASSLDGGRNYGYTF. As DNA, the CDR3 is TGTGCCAGCAGCCTGGACGGAGGCCGGAACTATGGCTACACCTTC.

The chain has TRBV4-1 and TRBJ2-7; tentatively, D is TRBD2 (6 bases). The V and J ends lost 6 bases and 1 base respectively, with 13 bases between them. The germline gives CDR1 MGHRA, CDR2 YSYEKL. CDR3 length: 14 residues. CDR3: CASRLGTGSYEQYF. The CDR3 DNA sequence: TGCGCCAGCAGACTGGGGACTGGGTCCTACGAGCAGTACTTC.

The chain carries TRBV19 and TRBJ1-5; D unresolved. V gave up 4 bases and J gave up 2 bases, with 12 bases separating them. CDR3 length: 15 residues. Germline V gene lookup returns CDR1 LNHDA and CDR2 SQIVND (reference sequence). The CDR3 bases are TGTGCCAGTAGTACTTTAGCGGTCGGCAATCAGCCCCAGCATTTT. Amino acids: CASSTLAVGNQPQHF.

J is TRBJ1-6 and V is TRBV6-5; the D is unclear. Germline V gene sequence: CDR1 MNHEY, CDR2 SVGAGI. V was clipped by 1 base and J by 10 bases, with 14 bases between them. The CDR3 has 15 residues. This CDR3 is CASSYLVQRESPLHF. The CDR3 region has the DNA TGTGCCAGCAGTTACTTGGTACAGAGGGAATCACCCCTCCACTTT.

The genes are TRBV19 and TRBJ1-5; 7 bases fit TRBD1. The CDR3 has 14 residues. Germline assignment: CDR1 LNHDA and CDR2 SQIVND (reference sequence). J was trimmed by 7 bases and V by 6 bases; bases with no gene match: 9. The DNA of the CDR3 is TGTGCCAGTAGAGAGAGGGGGCCAGGACAGCCCCAGCATTTT. Its translation is CASRERGPGQPQHF.

The rearrangement uses TRBV5-8 and TRBJ1-1; weak D call: TRBD1 (6 bases). CDR1 SGHTS and CDR2 YDEGEE come from the germline V gene. This CDR3 spans 15 amino acids. The V and J ends lost 4 bases and 0 bases respectively, with 13 bases between them. CDR3 protein: CASSIEQGLNTEAFF. CDR3 coding DNA: TGTGCCAGCAGCATTGAACAGGGCCTGAACACTGAAGCTTTCTTT. The full variable domain, rest sourced from reference TRBV5-8 and TRBJ1-1, is EAGVTQSPTHLIKTRGQQATLRCSPISGHTSVYWYQQALGLGLQFLLWYDEGEERNRGNFPPRFSGRQFPNYSSELNVNALELEDSALYLCASSIEQGLNTEAFFGQGTRLTVV.

The chain employs TRBV6-6 and TRBJ2-1, with TRBD2 matching 14 bases. Per germline, CDR1 MNHNY and CDR2 SVGAGI (reference sequence). The junction had 9 bases not matched to a gene; V was cut back by 5 bases and J by 6 bases. The CDR3 has 17 amino acids. As DNA, the CDR3 is TGTGCCAGCAGTCCGACTAGCGGGGGGGCTACGGGCAATGAGCAGTTCTTC. The encoded protein is CASSPTSGGATGNEQFF.

The chain combines TRBV7-8 with TRBJ1-2; 10 nucleotides match TRBD1. This CDR3 region has 13 residues. The V gene's germline CDR1 is SGHVS and CDR2 FQNEAQ. J was trimmed by 7 bases and V by 4 bases; bases with no gene match: 3. CDR3: CASSSRTGGGYTF. CDR3 DNA sequence: TGTGCCAGCAGCTCAAGGACAGGGGGTGGCTACACCTTC.

The chain employs TRBV12-3 or TRBV12-4 and TRBJ2-7, with a tentative D call TRBD2 (5 bases). Trimming pared 4 bases from V and 2 bases from J, leaving 9 bases between. CDR3 length: 13 amino acids. Here the CDR3 reads CASSWEPTYEQYF. The CDR3 DNA reads as TGTGCCAGCAGTTGGGAGCCCACCTACGAGCAGTACTTC.

This sequence joins TRBV5-4 and TRBJ2-1, with 11 bases that match TRBD2. J lost 4 bases, V lost 2 bases, and 2 bases had no gene match. The CDR3 sequence is 15 residues long. Germline assignment: CDR1 SGHNT and CDR2 YYREEE (reference sequence). CDR3 protein: CASSFGTSGYNEQFF. CDR3 nucleotides: TGTGCCAGCAGCTTCGGGACTAGCGGATACAATGAGCAGTTCTTC.

The V and J genes are TRBV6-5 and TRBJ1-2; 7 nucleotides agree with TRBD1. CDR3 length equals 14 residues. Germline assignment: CDR1 MNHEY and CDR2 SVGAGI. Trimming took 3 bases from V and 3 from J; bases not matched to a gene: 4. CDR3 in amino acids: CASSYLDRDYGYTF. The CDR3 DNA follows: TGTGCCAGCAGTTATCTTGACAGGGACTATGGCTACACCTTC.

The chain has TRBV3-1 (or the pseudogene TRBV3-2) and TRBJ1-6; D not resolved. The germline CDR1 and CDR2 sequences are LGHDT and YNNKEL (reference sequence). This CDR3 is built from 12 residues. V dropped 1 base and J dropped 9 bases, with 4 bases sitting between them. This chain's CDR3 is CASSQGSSPLHF. CDR3 sequence (DNA): TGTGCCAGCAGCCAAGGGAGTTCACCCCTCCACTTT.

The count of this clone is one. The genes are TRBV27 and TRBJ1-2; D possibly corresponds to TRBD1 (5 bases). The CDR3 is made up of 16 amino acids. Germline V CDR1 and CDR2: MNHEY, SMNVEV (reference sequence). V lost 4 bases to trimming and J lost 2 bases, with 17 bases between them. CDR3: CASSYGGGDGNYGYTF. The CDR3 nucleotides are TGTGCCAGCAGTTACGGGGGGGGAGACGGGAACTATGGCTACACCTTC.

The sample holds one count of this clone. The chain links TRBV15 to TRBJ1-1; D possibly corresponds to TRBD1 (5 bases). Trimming took off 0 bases at V and 11 bases at J, with 13 bases between the two ends. The CDR3 totals 13 residues. The germline gives CDR1 LNHNV, CDR2 YYDKDF (reference sequence). CDR3 nucleotides: TGTGCCACCAGCAGAGAGCGCGGGGGGGATGCTTTCTTT. Translating it yields CATSRERGGDAFF.

This clone was detected only a few times. J is TRBJ2-7 and V is TRBV6-8; maybe TRBD1 (6 bases). This CDR3 has 15 residues. The germline CDR1 and CDR2 sequences are MNHGY and SAAAGT. V shed 3 bases and J shed 2 bases, with 14 bases lying between them. This chain's CDR3 is CASSYLGHRTYEQYF. The CDR3 DNA follows: TGTGCCAGCAGTTATTTGGGACACCGAACCTACGAGCAGTACTTC.

This rearrangement joins TRBV5-4 to TRBJ2-5, with TRBD2 identical over 14 bases. The CDR3 length is 19 residues. V shed 4 bases, J shed 4 bases, and the junction held 15 bases outside the gene matches. Per germline, CDR1 SGHNT and CDR2 YYREEE (reference sequence). CDR3 DNA: TGTGCCAGCAGCCCGGTCCCGACTAGCGGGGGGGGGCCAGGAGAGACCCAGTACTTC. Translation: CASSPVPTSGGGPGETQYF.

This chain uses TRBV3-1 (or the pseudogene TRBV3-2) with TRBJ1-6; TRBD1 matches at 10 bases. The germline gives CDR1 LGHDT, CDR2 YNNKEL (reference sequence). Trimming cost V 1 base and J 14 bases; bases outside gene matches: 5. The CDR3 loop spans 14 amino acids. This CDR3 reads CASSQAGQGLSLHF. CDR3 bases: TGTGCCAGCAGCCAAGCGGGACAGGGGCTTTCCCTCCACTTT.

This clone was seen only once. The chain uses TRBV4-1 and TRBJ1-2; D gene uncertain. This CDR3 contains 15 residues. The V end was cut by 4 bases, the J end by 4 bases, with 16 bases between. Germline CDR1 reads MGHRA; CDR2 reads YSYEKL. The CDR3 is CASSPQSGVGYGYTF. The CDR3 bases are TGCGCCAGCAGCCCCCAATCCGGGGTCGGCTATGGCTACACCTTC.

This clone has only one observation. The chain uses TRBV7-8 and TRBJ1-1, with TRBD1 identical over 8 bases. This CDR3 spans 15 amino acids. Germline V lookup: CDR1 SGHVS, CDR2 FQNEAQ. Losses at the gene ends were 3 bases for V and 4 bases for J; bases not matched to a gene: 7. CDR3 amino acids: CASSLSGGWITEAFF. The CDR3, as DNA: TGTGCCAGCAGCTTGTCAGGGGGCTGGATCACTGAAGCTTTCTTT.

The chain is built from TRBV7-2 and TRBJ2-3; D unresolved. This CDR3 has 14 residues. V lost 2 bases, J lost 1 base, and 7 bases lay in between. The V gene's germline CDR1 is SGHTA and CDR2 FQGNSA. The CDR3 DNA sequence: TGTGCCAGCAGCTTATTAAGCGGCACAGATACGCAGTATTTT. Its translation: CASSLLSGTDTQYF.

The chain links TRBV18 to TRBJ2-2; 10 nucleotides line up with TRBD2. The CDR3 spans 15 residues. V was pared by 5 bases and J by 2 bases, with 2 bases of the junction left unmatched. Germline V CDR1 and CDR2: KGHSH, LQKENI. CDR3 protein: CASSGLADNTGELFF. The CDR3, as DNA: TGTGCCAGCTCAGGACTAGCGGATAACACCGGGGAGCTGTTTTTT.

This chain connects TRBV27 to TRBJ2-3, with 7 nucleotides matching TRBD2. The ends lost 2 bases at V and 4 bases at J; junction bases unmatched: 3. There are 14 residues in the CDR3. Germline-derived CDR1 and CDR2 are MNHEY and SMNVEV (reference sequence). The CDR3 loop is CASSLGGVSDTQYF. The CDR3 DNA reads TGTGCCAGCAGTTTAGGGGGGGTTTCAGATACGCAGTATTTT.

This clone occurred once. This chain joins TRBV29-1 and TRBJ2-3; tentatively, D is TRBD2 (5 bases). V lost 7 bases and J lost 0, with 8 bases in between. The CDR3 runs to 12 residues. Looked up from germline, CDR1 is SQVTM and CDR2 is ANQGSEA. The CDR3 region has the DNA TGCAGCGGTGGACTTAGCACAGATACGCAGTATTTT. As protein: CSGGLSTDTQYF.

The J gene is TRBJ1-1, the V gene TRBV18; D is perhaps TRBD1 (5 bases). V shed 6 bases and J shed 7 bases, with 12 bases lying between them. The CDR3 runs to 12 residues. Germline-derived CDR1 and CDR2 are KGHSH and LQKENI. In nucleotides, the CDR3 is TGTGCCAGCTCCGCAGGGCAGATTGAAGCTTTCTTT. This gives the protein CASSAGQIEAFF.

The J gene is TRBJ1-2, the V gene TRBV7-8; 9 bases match TRBD1. V dropped 3 bases and J dropped 2; count of bases not matched to a gene: 7. CDR3 length: 16 amino acids. Germline assignment: CDR1 SGHVS and CDR2 FQNEAQ. In DNA form, the CDR3 reads TGTGCCAGCAGCTTTGGGACAGGGACCGAGAACTATGGCTACACCTTC. Its protein is CASSFGTGTENYGYTF.

J is TRBJ2-2 and V is TRBV28; D unresolved. This CDR3 spans 14 amino acids. V gave up 6 bases and J gave up 1 base, with 9 bases separating them. Germline V gene lookup returns CDR1 MDHEN and CDR2 SYDVKM. CDR3 in amino acids: CASSPYRNTGELFF. The CDR3 DNA sequence: TGTGCCAGCAGCCCATACAGGAACACCGGGGAGCTGTTTTTT. The full variable domain, its missing parts supplied by reference TRBV28 and TRBJ2-2, is DVKVTQSSRYLVKRTGEKVFLECVQDMDHENMFWYRQDPGLGLRLIYFSYDVKMKEKGDIPEGYSVSREKKERFSLILESASTNQTSMYLCASSPYRNTGELFFGEGSRLTVL.

DNA for the CDR3: TGCGCCAGCCCGGACAGGGCTTCGGTCTTTGGTAAGGCAGATACGCAGTATTTT. Encoded protein: CASPDRASVFGKADTQYF. V usage is TRBV5-1 and J usage is TRBJ2-3; TRBD1 matches at 8 bases. CDR1 SGHRS and CDR2 YFSETQ come from the germline V gene. V lost 7 bases to trimming and J lost 4 bases; unmatched junction nucleotides: 20. The CDR3 runs to 18 residues.

The chain recombines TRBV6-2 or TRBV6-3 with TRBJ2-7, with TRBD1 matching 8 bases. J gave up 10 bases and V 6 bases, and 5 bases lay outside the gene matches. Per germline, CDR1 MNHEY and CDR2 SVGEGT. The CDR3 is 11 amino acids. CDR3 amino acids: CASSGQGSQYF. For the CDR3, the DNA is TGTGCCAGCAGCGGACAGGGTAGTCAGTACTTC.

This chain connects TRBV2 to TRBJ2-3; 7 positions match TRBD2. The junction had 15 bases not matched to a gene; V was cut back by 0 bases and J by 6 bases. From germline, CDR1 is SNHLY and CDR2 FYNNEI. CDR3 length: 18 residues. This CDR3 is CASSEASLGGLGPDTQYF. CDR3 nucleotides: TGTGCCAGCAGTGAAGCCTCCCTGGGGGGGTTAGGGCCGGATACGCAGTATTTT.